This entry concerns a single T cell receptor (beta chain). This sample is part of a study of blood T cell repertoires in COVID-19. Study information: Acute-phase and convalescent COVID-19 samples originated in the United States, Italy and Spain. PBMCs, B-cell-depleted T cells, or T cells were the source of the cDNA or gDNA that made up the material.

Original handling: Estimation of nucleated cell counts relied on the amplification of reference gene primers. Assay used: immunoSEQ multiplex PCR; TCRdb lists only in-frame clones, some missing. The V and J calls and clone size are taken from that table; D and trimming were inferred from the DNA. The sample consists of about 170,000 clones, more than 65% of them appearing once. The CDR3 has 14 residues. Germline values: CDR1 WSHSY, CDR2 SAAADI. The V gene lost 7 bases and the J gene lost 1 base, with 13 bases spanning the gap. The clonotype comes from a human donor with acute or convalescent COVID-19. The donor label of this sample is uncertain. The V gene is TRBV10-2, the J gene TRBJ1-1; TRBD1 is a possible D gene (5 bases). The specimen sequenced was peripheral blood. The CDR3 sequence is CASKLAGTNTEAFF. DNA for the CDR3: TGCGCCAGCAAACTAGCCGGGACGAACACTGAAGCTTTCTTT.